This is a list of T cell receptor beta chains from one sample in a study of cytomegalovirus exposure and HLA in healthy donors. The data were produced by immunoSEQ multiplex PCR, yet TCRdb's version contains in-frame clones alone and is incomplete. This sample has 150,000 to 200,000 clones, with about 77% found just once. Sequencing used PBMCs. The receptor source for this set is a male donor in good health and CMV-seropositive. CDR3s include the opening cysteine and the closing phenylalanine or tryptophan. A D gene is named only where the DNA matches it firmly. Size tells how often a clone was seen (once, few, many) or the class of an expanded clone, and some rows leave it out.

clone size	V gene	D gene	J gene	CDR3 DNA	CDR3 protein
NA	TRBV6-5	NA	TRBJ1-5	TGTGCCAGCAGTCAGGGACAGCCCCAGCATTTT	CASSQGQPQHF
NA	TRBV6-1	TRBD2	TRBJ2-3	TGTGCCAGCAGTGAATTTGTTAGCGGGGGGGCAGATACGCAGTATTTT	CASSEFVSGGADTQYF
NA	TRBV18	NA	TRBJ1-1	TGTGCCACCAAGTATCAGGAAGAAGCTTTCTTT	CATKYQEEAFF
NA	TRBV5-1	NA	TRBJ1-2	TGCGCCAGCAGCTTGGGTCAGGGGCCCTATGGCTACACCTTC	CASSLGQGPYGYTF
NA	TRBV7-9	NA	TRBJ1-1	TGTGCCAGCAGCACTAGAGCTTGGGGAGCTGAAGCTTTCTTT	CASSTRAWGAEAFF
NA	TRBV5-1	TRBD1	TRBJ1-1	TGCGCCAGCAGCGTACAGGGGACGAACACTGAAGCTTTCTTT	CASSVQGTNTEAFF
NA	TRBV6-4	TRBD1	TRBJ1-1	TGTGCCAGCAGTCCCCGGACAGGGGTGAACACTGAAGCTTTCTTT	CASSPRTGVNTEAFF
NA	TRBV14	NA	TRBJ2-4	TGTGCCAGCAGCCCGAATTCCGAGAGCGCGGGCATTCAGTACTTC	CASSPNSESAGIQYF
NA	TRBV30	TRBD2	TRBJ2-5	TGTGCCTGGAGTCCGGGGGGGAGAAACCAAGAGACCCAGTACTTC	CAWSPGGRNQETQYF
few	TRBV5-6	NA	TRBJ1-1	TGTGCCAGCAGCTTCATCGGGGGGAACACTGAAGCTTTCTTT	CASSFIGGNTEAFF
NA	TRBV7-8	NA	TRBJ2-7	TGTGCCAGCAGCTTAGCCCCCCGCTACGAGCAGTACTTC	CASSLAPRYEQYF
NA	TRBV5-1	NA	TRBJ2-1	TGCGCCAGCAGCTTGATAGGGGGGGCCGCCTACAATGAGCAGTTCTTC	CASSLIGGAAYNEQFF
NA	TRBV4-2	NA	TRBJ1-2	TGTGCCAGCAGCCAAGGGGACAACCCCTGGGGCTACACCTTC	CASSQGDNPWGYTF
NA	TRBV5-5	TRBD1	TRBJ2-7	TGTGCCAGCAGCTTGGACAGGGGAGAAGCCTACGAGCAGTACTTC	CASSLDRGEAYEQYF
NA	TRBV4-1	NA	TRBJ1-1	TGCGCCAGCAGCCCTAAGATGTTACGGCGGGACACTGAAGCTTTCTTT	CASSPKMLRRDTEAFF
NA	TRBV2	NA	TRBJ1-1	TGTGCCAGCACCCCACGGGGGGGGAGCACTGAAGCTTTCTTT	CASTPRGGSTEAFF
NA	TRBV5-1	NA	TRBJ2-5	TGCGCCAGCAGCCGGTGGACAGAAGAGACCCAGTACTTC	CASSRWTEETQYF
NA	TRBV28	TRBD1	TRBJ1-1	TGTGCCAGCAGTCCACTAGACAGGGGGCATACTGAAGCTTTCTTT	CASSPLDRGHTEAFF
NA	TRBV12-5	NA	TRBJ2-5	TGTGCTAGTGGTACAGGGACCGGAGAAGATACCCAGTACTTC	CASGTGTGEDTQYF
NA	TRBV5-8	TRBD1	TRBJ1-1	TGTGCCAGCAGCCGGGGACAGCTGAACACTGAAGCTTTCTTT	CASSRGQLNTEAFF
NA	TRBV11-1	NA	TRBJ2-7	TGTGCCAGCAGCTTACAACACCACTACTACGAGCAGTACTTC	CASSLQHHYYEQYF
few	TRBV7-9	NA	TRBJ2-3	TGTGCCAGCAGCTTAGGGGCAGCCTCTAGCACAGATACGCAGTATTTT	CASSLGAASSTDTQYF
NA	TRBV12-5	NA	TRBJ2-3	TGTGCTAGTAGGACAGCTTCAGACACAGATACGCAGTATTTT	CASRTASDTDTQYF
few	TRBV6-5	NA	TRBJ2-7	TGTGCCAGCAGTTACCAGGGGGGCGAGCAGTACTTC	CASSYQGGEQYF
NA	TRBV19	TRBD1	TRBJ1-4	TGTGCCAGTACTACAGGGGTACAGGCAACTAATGAAAAACTGTTTTTT	CASTTGVQATNEKLFF
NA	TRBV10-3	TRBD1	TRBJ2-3	TGTGCCACCATGACAGGGAAGAACACAGATACGCAGTATTTT	CATMTGKNTDTQYF
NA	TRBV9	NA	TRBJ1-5	TGTGCCAGCAGCGAGGACCTGGGGAGTCAGCCCCAGCATTTT	CASSEDLGSQPQHF
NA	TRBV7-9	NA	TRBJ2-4	TGTTCCAGCAGCTCACCTGGCAGGGCGCTAGCCAAAAACATTCAGTACTTC	CSSSSPGRALAKNIQYF
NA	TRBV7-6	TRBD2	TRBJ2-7	TGTGCCAGCAGCTCCCTAGCGGGGGGTCCCTACGAGCAGTACTTC	CASSSLAGGPYEQYF
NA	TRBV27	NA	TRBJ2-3	TGTGCCAGCAGTTTTGCGGCCCGCACAGATACGCAGTATTTT	CASSFAARTDTQYF
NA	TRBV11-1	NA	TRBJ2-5	TGTGCCAGCAGCTACTCAGGATACCAAGAGACCCAGTACTTC	CASSYSGYQETQYF
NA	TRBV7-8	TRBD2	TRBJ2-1	TGTGCCAGCAGCTCCCGACTAGCGGCCTACAATGAGCAGTTCTTC	CASSSRLAAYNEQFF
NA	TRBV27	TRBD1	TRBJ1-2	TGTGCCAGCAGTTTCAATCCGGACAGGGACGGCTACACCTTC	CASSFNPDRDGYTF
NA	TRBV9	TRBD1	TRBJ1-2	TGTGCCAGCAGCCCCGTACCGGGACAGGGGGCAACGGGATATGGCTACACCTTC	CASSPVPGQGATGYGYTF
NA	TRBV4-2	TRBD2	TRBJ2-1	TGTGCCAGCAGCCAAGAAATGGCCGGGGGGAGCTCCTACAATGAGCAGTTCTTC	CASSQEMAGGSSYNEQFF
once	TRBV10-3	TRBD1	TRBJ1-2	TGTGCCATCAGTGGGGACAGTAACTATGGCTACACCTTC	CAISGDSNYGYTF
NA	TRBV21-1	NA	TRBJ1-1	TGTGCCAGCAGCAACAGACAGGGAGTAACTGAAGCTTTCTTT	CASSNRQGVTEAFF
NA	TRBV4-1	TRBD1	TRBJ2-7	TGCGCCAGCAGCCAGAGGGAAACACAGGGGCTCTTCGAGCAGTACTTC	CASSQRETQGLFEQYF
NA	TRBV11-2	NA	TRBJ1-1	TGTGCCAGCGGCCGCGGGGGACGGAATGAAGCTTTCTTT	CASGRGGRNEAFF
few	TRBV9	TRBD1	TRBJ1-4	TGTGCCAGCAGCGTCTCGGACAGGGCGTCTACTAATGAAAAACTGTTTTTT	CASSVSDRASTNEKLFF
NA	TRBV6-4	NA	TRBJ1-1	TGTGCCAGCAGTGCCACAGGAAACACTGAAGCTTTCTTT	CASSATGNTEAFF
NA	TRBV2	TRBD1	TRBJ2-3	TGTGCCGGGGAAGCGGGACAGGGAGCAGATACGCAGTATTTT	CAGEAGQGADTQYF
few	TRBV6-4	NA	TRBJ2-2	TGTGCCAGCAGTGACTCCAGGGACACCGGGGAGCTGTTTTTT	CASSDSRDTGELFF
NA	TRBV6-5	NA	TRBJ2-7	TGTGCCAGCAAAGCGGGTTACGAGCAGTACTTC	CASKAGYEQYF
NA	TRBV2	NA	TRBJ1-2	TGTGCCAGCAGTGGCACGGGGAGCTATGGCTACACCTTC	CASSGTGSYGYTF
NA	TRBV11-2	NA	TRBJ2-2	TGTGCCAGCACCATTTTCATGGGCTCCGGGGCCGGGGAGCTGTTTTTT	CASTIFMGSGAGELFF